The rows below give T cell receptor beta chains drawn from one sample of a study of blood T cell repertoires in COVID-19. Profiled with immunoSEQ multiplex PCR; TCRdb holds only in-frame clones, not every one. In the table there are tens of thousands of clones, more than 70% of which are singletons. Sequenced input: peripheral blood. These receptors all stem from a man aged 65 to 85 with active or convalescent COVID-19. Each CDR3 is given with its conserved first and last residue. Each record gives: clone size, J gene, V gene, CDR3 protein. The size entry is marked missing in some rows and otherwise reads once, few, many or a size class.

clone_size: .
j_call: TRBJ1-6
v_call: TRBV28
cdr3_aa: CASRTGTNSPLHF

clone_size: few
j_call: TRBJ1-5
v_call: TRBV5-1
cdr3_aa: CASSFTLDQPQHF

clone_size: .
j_call: TRBJ2-3
v_call: TRBV2
cdr3_aa: CASNQRLDTGTQYF

clone_size: .
j_call: TRBJ2-1
v_call: TRBV30
cdr3_aa: CAWSFLAVKGYNEQFF

clone_size: .
j_call: TRBJ1-3
v_call: TRBV6-5
cdr3_aa: CASRGRGVSGNTIYF

clone_size: .
j_call: TRBJ1-2
v_call: TRBV28
cdr3_aa: CASSRDSYGYTF

clone_size: many
j_call: TRBJ1-6
v_call: TRBV28
cdr3_aa: CASSLSGQGLSLHF

clone_size: .
j_call: TRBJ1-1
v_call: TRBV30
cdr3_aa: CAWNGGVGTEAFF

clone_size: few
j_call: TRBJ2-3
v_call: TRBV7-7
cdr3_aa: CASSLGGSGADTQYF

clone_size: .
j_call: TRBJ2-1
v_call: TRBV13
cdr3_aa: CASSSSPTSGRRSSYNEQFF

clone_size: .
j_call: TRBJ2-2
v_call: TRBV19
cdr3_aa: CASSRSGELFF

clone_size: .
j_call: TRBJ1-4
v_call: TRBV6-5
cdr3_aa: CASGPLDSVGEKLFF

clone_size: .
j_call: TRBJ2-1
v_call: TRBV7-3
cdr3_aa: CASSNLARNEQFF

clone_size: .
j_call: TRBJ1-1
v_call: TRBV20-1
cdr3_aa: CSASPPVISEAFF

clone_size: .
j_call: TRBJ1-2
v_call: TRBV6-5
cdr3_aa: CASRGTVYGYTF

clone_size: few
j_call: TRBJ1-5
v_call: TRBV21-1
cdr3_aa: CASSNLPFQPQHF

clone_size: .
j_call: TRBJ1-5
v_call: TRBV27
cdr3_aa: CASSLEEGQPQHF

clone_size: .
j_call: TRBJ2-3
v_call: TRBV6-1
cdr3_aa: CASSEFTEDTQYF

clone_size: .
j_call: TRBJ2-2
v_call: TRBV2
cdr3_aa: CASSPRQNTGELFF

clone_size: .
j_call: TRBJ2-3
v_call: TRBV7-3
cdr3_aa: CASSDRPLASPDTQYF

clone_size: .
j_call: TRBJ2-2
v_call: TRBV14
cdr3_aa: CASSQRGADTGELFF

clone_size: .
j_call: TRBJ2-6
v_call: TRBV19
cdr3_aa: CASSITPGQGIGANVLTF

clone_size: .
j_call: TRBJ1-5
v_call: TRBV11-2
cdr3_aa: CASSPSGKANQPQHF

clone_size: few
j_call: TRBJ2-1
v_call: TRBV7-3
cdr3_aa: CASSLLPGGSNGQFF

clone_size: .
j_call: TRBJ1-4
v_call: TRBV5-1
cdr3_aa: CASSLRGGDEKLFF

clone_size: .
j_call: TRBJ2-5
v_call: TRBV5-4
cdr3_aa: CASSLVGAQETQYF

clone_size: few
j_call: TRBJ1-2
v_call: TRBV6-5
cdr3_aa: CASSYQMRGQGGYTF

clone_size: few
j_call: TRBJ2-3
v_call: TRBV5-1
cdr3_aa: CASSLGVQGSTDTQYF

clone_size: .
j_call: TRBJ1-6
v_call: TRBV19
cdr3_aa: CASSDGRGTGYSPLHF

clone_size: .
j_call: TRBJ1-2
v_call: TRBV3-1/TRBV3-2
cdr3_aa: CASSPRQGASGYTF

clone_size: .
j_call: TRBJ2-7
v_call: TRBV24-1
cdr3_aa: CATSDILEDEQYF

clone_size: .
j_call: TRBJ2-3
v_call: TRBV11-3
cdr3_aa: CASSGTSGGFSDTQYF

clone_size: .
j_call: TRBJ2-7
v_call: TRBV6-5
cdr3_aa: CASSSGQIYEQYF

clone_size: .
j_call: TRBJ1-1
v_call: TRBV28
cdr3_aa: CASRLLRVNTEAFF

clone_size: .
j_call: TRBJ1-2
v_call: TRBV6-4
cdr3_aa: CASNQEGDRNYGYTF

clone_size: .
j_call: TRBJ1-3
v_call: TRBV3-1/TRBV3-2
cdr3_aa: CASSLIGNTIYF

clone_size: .
j_call: TRBJ2-5
v_call: TRBV30
cdr3_aa: CAWSVRRRTQYF

clone_size: .
j_call: TRBJ2-5
v_call: TRBV7-3
cdr3_aa: CASSSTGGHQETQYF

clone_size: once
j_call: TRBJ1-4
v_call: TRBV5-1
cdr3_aa: CASSYQQGAGEKLFF

clone_size: few
j_call: TRBJ2-3
v_call: TRBV29-1
cdr3_aa: CSVTRGGRVRQYF